Listed below are T cell receptor beta chains from one sample, sequenced in a study of Graves' ophthalmopathy and Graves' hyperthyroidism. TCRdb passed the multiplex PCR reads through MiXCR, listing each CDR3 protein once. The sample shows 500,000 to 600,000 distinct CDR3 sequences, less than 45% of them seen only once. What was sequenced was peripheral blood or thyroid tissue (not recorded which). The receptors originated from an adult man with Graves' hyperthyroidism. The CDR3 runs from the conserved cysteine through the conserved F or W. Each record gives: J gene, D gene, clone size, V gene, CDR3 DNA, CDR3 protein. D genes are given only for firm matches. Size values are once, few and many counts, or a class for expanded clones, and some rows have none.

>TRBJ2-6|TRBD1|NA|TRBV15
TGTGCCACCAGCAGAGATGGGAACAGGGGCACGAGGGTTATGAACACTGAAGCTTTC
CATSRDGNRGTRVMNTEAF
>TRBJ1-1|NA|NA|TRBV29-1
TGCAGCAGTCGCCGGGGGGTCTCTGAAGCTTTCTTT
CSSRRGVSEAFF
>TRBJ1-1|TRBD1|NA|TRBV20-1
TGCAGTGCTGGGACAGGGGTTGGGACTGAAGCTTTCTTT
CSAGTGVGTEAFF
>TRBJ2-6|NA|few|TRBV6-5
TGTGCCAGCAGTAGACAACCCTCTGGGGCCAACGTCCTGACTTTC
CASSRQPSGANVLTF
>TRBJ2-2|NA|few|TRBV27
TGTGCCAGCAGAACGGGGGGGGAGCTGTTTTTT
CASRTGGELFF
>TRBJ2-2|TRBD2|many|TRBV7-2
TGTGCCAGCAGGAGACACCGGGACTACCGACCTAACACCGGGGAGCTGTTTTTT
CASRRHRDYRPNTGELFF
>TRBJ2-1|TRBD2|few|TRBV29-1
TGCAGCGTTGGCAACCCCGGGACTAGATCTGGTGAGCAGTTCTTC
CSVGNPGTRSGEQFF
>TRBJ2-5|NA|NA|TRBV5-1
TGCGCCAGCAGCTTGGGAGGCTTCGGGGAGACCCAGCACTTC
CASSLGGFGETQHF
>TRBJ2-5|TRBD2|NA|TRBV2
TGTGCCAGCAGTGAGCGGACTAGAGAGACCCAGTACTTC
CASSERTRETQYF
>TRBJ2-2|TRBD2|NA|TRBV7-3
TGTGCCAGCAGTCCTATCTTTCCTAGCGGGAGTTGGGCGGGGGAGCTGTTTTTT
CASSPIFPSGSWAGELFF
>TRBJ2-2|NA|NA|TRBV6-5
TGTGCCAGCAGTTACGAGTCAGACGGGGAGCTGTTTTTT
CASSYESDGELFF
>TRBJ2-7|TRBD2|many|TRBV5-1
TGCGCCAGCAGCCCGACTAGCGGGGGCTCCTACGAGCAGTACTTC
CASSPTSGGSYEQYF
>TRBJ1-2|TRBD1|many|TRBV20-1
TGCAGTGCTCAATACCTGTACAGGGGGCGGACTAACTATGGCTACACCTTC
CSAQYLYRGRTNYGYTF
>TRBJ2-5|NA|few|TRBV20-1
TGCAGTGCCCCAGCGGGTATCCAAGAGACCCAGTACTTC
CSAPAGIQETQYF
>TRBJ2-2|NA|few|TRBV19
TGTGCCAGTAGTCCGTTATGGAGTGGGGGGGAGCTGTTTTTT
CASSPLWSGGELFF
>TRBJ2-1|NA|NA|TRBV7-9
TGTGCCAGCAGCTCCACGGTGGGCCTTGAGCAGTTCTTC
CASSSTVGLEQFF
>TRBJ1-1|TRBD1|NA|TRBV29-1
TGCAGCATTCCGGGACAGGGGAACACTGAAGCTTTCTTT
CSIPGQGNTEAFF
>TRBJ1-2|TRBD1|many|TRBV20-1
TGCAGTGCCCCAACAGGGGGCTCGGATGGCTACACCTTC
CSAPTGGSDGYTF
>TRBJ1-2|NA|NA|TRBV20-1
TGCAGACTTAGGGAGGACTATGGCTACACCTTC
CRLREDYGYTF
>TRBJ1-2|NA|NA|TRBV5-5
TGTGCCAGCAGCTTGGAGGCTTGGGGACGCTATGGCTACACCTTC
CASSLEAWGRYGYTF
>TRBJ2-2|TRBD2|many|TRBV20-1
TGCAGTGCTAGCGCGGGAGACGTCACCGGGGAGCTGTTTTTT
CSASAGDVTGELFF
>TRBJ1-1|TRBD1|NA|TRBV5-6
TGTGCCAGCAGTCGCTACAGGGGGCGGGACACTGAAGCTTTCTTT
CASSRYRGRDTEAFF
>TRBJ2-7|NA|many|TRBV9
TGTGCCAGCAGCGTAGGAACCTCCTACGAGCAGTACTTC
CASSVGTSYEQYF
>TRBJ1-6|NA|few|TRBV3-1
TGTGCCAGCAGCCCGGCTAGTGGGGGCTCACCCCTCCACTTT
CASSPASGGSPLHF
>TRBJ2-5|TRBD1|NA|TRBV29-1
TGCAGCGTTGAAGATACCGGGACAGGGGGTCTTCAATCTACCCAGTACTTC
CSVEDTGTGGLQSTQYF
>TRBJ2-7|NA|few|TRBV5-1
TGCGCCAGCAGGGGCGGGAACTACGAGCAGTACTTC
CASRGGNYEQYF
>TRBJ2-7|TRBD2|NA|TRBV10-3
TGTGCCAGCAGCTCCTGGGGAGGGGCCTCCTACGAGCAGTACTTC
CASSSWGGASYEQYF
>TRBJ2-7|NA|NA|TRBV12-3/TRBV12-4
TGTGCCAGCAGTGGGGGGGGCCTTAGCTCCTACGAGCAGTACTTC
CASSGGGLSSYEQYF
>TRBJ2-7|TRBD2|NA|TRBV10-3
TGTGCCATCAGCCACCTAACTAGCGGGAGGCTCCACGAGCAGTACTTC
CAISHLTSGRLHEQYF
>TRBJ2-3|NA|NA|TRBV9
TGTGCCAGCAGCGTATTGAGTGAAAGAGATACGCAGTATTTT
CASSVLSERDTQYF
>TRBJ2-6|NA|NA|TRBV24-1
TGTGCCACCAGTGATTTTGTACAGGGTGGGGCCAACGTCCTGACTTTC
CATSDFVQGGANVLTF
>TRBJ1-2|NA|few|TRBV14
TGTGCCAGCAGCCAAGCCCTTATACATGGCTACACCTTC
CASSQALIHGYTF
>TRBJ2-3|NA|NA|TRBV14
TGTGCCAGCAGCCAAGTAAGCACAGATACGCAGTATTTT
CASSQVSTDTQYF
>TRBJ1-1|TRBD1|many|TRBV7-9
TGTGCCAGCAGCTTAAGGGAGGGGGCGAACACTGAAGCTTTCTTT
CASSLREGANTEAFF
>TRBJ1-4|NA|NA|TRBV11-2
TGTGCCAGCAGCCCCGTGAGGGACGAAAAACTGTTTTTT
CASSPVRDEKLFF
>TRBJ2-7|NA|NA|TRBV7-6
TGTGCCAGCAGCTCCAGACTAGACGAGCAGTACTTC
CASSSRLDEQYF
>TRBJ2-5|TRBD2|NA|TRBV24-1
TGTGCCACCAGTGATCCTAGCGGAACACGGGGAGAGACCCAGTACTTC
CATSDPSGTRGETQYF
>TRBJ2-7|TRBD1|NA|TRBV7-9
TGTGCCAGCAGCTTAACAGGGACAGTCTACGAGCAGTACTTC
CASSLTGTVYEQYF
>TRBJ1-2|NA|once|TRBV7-3
TGTGCCAGCAGCCTCCGACTAGCTGGCATCTATGGCTACACCTTC
CASSLRLAGIYGYTF
>TRBJ2-7|TRBD2|NA|TRBV7-9
TGTGCCAGCAGTCCACGCTTCCTGACTAGCGGGATGGTGTACGAGCAGTACTTC
CASSPRFLTSGMVYEQYF